These T cell receptor beta chains were read from a single sample in a study of naive and memory T cell subsets. TCRdb processed the UMI-ligation and nested PCR reads anew with MiXCR; each CDR3 protein has one entry. This table holds roughly 83,000 distinct CDR3 sequences, about 10% found once. Material for sequencing was naive CD4+ T cells from blood. Source of these receptors: a human donor in good health. CDR3s include the opening cysteine and the closing phenylalanine or tryptophan. Each record gives: V gene, clone size, D gene, J gene, CDR3 DNA, CDR3 protein. D genes are given only for firm matches. For some rows the clone size is stated as once, few or many, or as a class when expanded; others skip it.

TRBV28	few	TRBD1	TRBJ1-2	TGTGCCAGCAGTTCAGATACAGGGGGATACTATGGCTACACCTTC	CASSSDTGGYYGYTF
TRBV5-1	few	-	TRBJ1-3	TGCGCCAGCAGCTTGGAGATCGGAAACACCATATATTTT	CASSLEIGNTIYF
TRBV20-1	many	-	TRBJ2-7	TGCAGTGCCACGGGACTCTACGAGCAGTACTTC	CSATGLYEQYF
TRBV12-3/TRBV12-4	many	-	TRBJ1-5	TGTGCCAGCACCGTGGGGCGGGGTCAGCCCCAGCATTTT	CASTVGRGQPQHF
TRBV6-1	few	TRBD2	TRBJ2-5	TGTGCCAGCAGTGAACGGCTAGCGGGGGCGACCCAGTACTTC	CASSERLAGATQYF
TRBV6-2/TRBV6-3	few	-	TRBJ2-3	TGTGCCAGCAGTTATCTACGGGTTCCCACAGATACGCAGTATTTT	CASSYLRVPTDTQYF
TRBV10-3	few	-	TRBJ2-3	TGTGCCACCGGACAGTCACCCACAGATACGCAGTATTTT	CATGQSPTDTQYF
TRBV27	-	-	TRBJ2-7	TGTGCCAGCAGTAGACAGGTACCCCCTTACGAGCAGTACTTC	CASSRQVPPYEQYF
TRBV20-1	-	-	TRBJ1-1	TGCAGTGCTAGAGAGGGGACTCACACTGAAGCTTTCTTT	CSAREGTHTEAFF
TRBV20-1	-	-	TRBJ1-2	TGCAGTGCCCCAGACGCTTTTCCCATTTATGGCTACACCTTC	CSAPDAFPIYGYTF
TRBV4-2	few	-	TRBJ1-3	TGTGCCAGCAGCCAAGAGCCGAGTTCTGGAAACACCATATATTTT	CASSQEPSSGNTIYF
TRBV29-1	few	-	TRBJ2-7	TGCAGCGTTGAAGCGCAGGGACTGGGCGAGCAGTACTTC	CSVEAQGLGEQYF
TRBV6-4	few	-	TRBJ1-2	TGTGCCAGCAGTGACGGGGGGCAAGCTAACTATGGCTACACCTTC	CASSDGGQANYGYTF
TRBV6-6	many	-	TRBJ2-7	TGTGCCAGCAGCCGTCTAGAGGGGGGCTCCTACGAGCAGTACTTC	CASSRLEGGSYEQYF
TRBV29-1	many	-	TRBJ2-5	TGCAGCGTTGGATCCGAAAACCAGTACTTC	CSVGSENQYF
TRBV12-3/TRBV12-4	-	TRBD2	TRBJ2-5	TGTGCCAGCAGTTATCGTAAGCGGGAGGGAGAGACCCAGTACTTC	CASSYRKREGETQYF
TRBV28	many	-	TRBJ1-1	TGTGCCAGCAGTTTAACCGGCCCCCCAGGGGCGAGGAACACTGAAGCTTTCTTT	CASSLTGPPGARNTEAFF
TRBV7-8	-	-	TRBJ1-6	TGTGCCAGCAGCTTTAATAATTCACCCCTCCACTTT	CASSFNNSPLHF
TRBV7-6	few	-	TRBJ1-6	TGTGCCAGCAGCTTAGCGCCGGGGGAATCACCCCTCCACTTT	CASSLAPGESPLHF
TRBV7-2	few	-	TRBJ2-2	TGTGCCAGCAGCTTCACGGGTCCAGCAGGGCTGTTTTTT	CASSFTGPAGLFF
TRBV10-3	-	-	TRBJ2-7	TGTGCCATCAGTGAGTCCCCCCTCACCAGCTACGAGCAGTACTTC	CAISESPLTSYEQYF
TRBV20-1	few	-	TRBJ1-1	TGCAGTGCTAGTACAGGGCCTAACACTGAAGCTTTCTTT	CSASTGPNTEAFF
TRBV10-3	many	TRBD1	TRBJ2-7	TGTGCCATCAGTGAGAGGGGGCTCGCCTCCTACGAGCAGTACTTC	CAISERGLASYEQYF
TRBV7-9	few	-	TRBJ2-5	TGTGCCAGCAGCGTACAGACAAAAGAGACCCAGTACTTC	CASSVQTKETQYF
TRBV29-1	few	-	TRBJ2-7	TGCAGCGTAGAAGGGACACATAATCCATACGAGCAGTACTTC	CSVEGTHNPYEQYF
TRBV15	many	TRBD2	TRBJ2-7	TGTGCCACCAGCAGAAAAGCGGGAGGTACCTACGAGCAGTACTTC	CATSRKAGGTYEQYF
TRBV12-3/TRBV12-4	-	TRBD2	TRBJ2-1	TGTGCCAGCAGTTCCCGGTCCGGGACTAGCGGGGTCAATGAGCAGTTCTTC	CASSSRSGTSGVNEQFF
TRBV20-1	many	TRBD1	TRBJ2-7	TGCAGTGCGTTCACAGGGGGATCCTACGAGCAGTACTTC	CSAFTGGSYEQYF
TRBV5-4	few	-	TRBJ1-2	TGTGCCAGCAGCCAGCCCGGACAGCGGCACACCTTC	CASSQPGQRHTF
TRBV20-1	many	TRBD2	TRBJ2-3	TGCAGTGCTAGAGGGGAGGGGTGGATCACAGATACGCAGTATTTT	CSARGEGWITDTQYF
TRBV3-1	many	-	TRBJ2-3	TGTGCCAGCAGCGGGGTCGGCACAGATACGCAGTATTTT	CASSGVGTDTQYF
TRBV18	many	-	TRBJ2-3	TGTGCCAGCTCACCACAGGGCCGCACAGATACGCAGTATTTT	CASSPQGRTDTQYF
TRBV25-1	-	-	TRBJ2-7	TGTGCCAGCAGTGAACACGGGAGTGCTGACGAGCAGTACTTC	CASSEHGSADEQYF
TRBV19	many	TRBD2	TRBJ2-1	TGTGCCAGTATCCTAGGGAGCGGGGGGCCCAATGAGCAGTTCTTC	CASILGSGGPNEQFF
TRBV7-2	-	TRBD1	TRBJ1-6	TGTGCCAGCAGCGGGAGACAGGGAACTAATTCACCCCTCCACTTT	CASSGRQGTNSPLHF
TRBV29-1	many	-	TRBJ2-3	TGCAGCGTTGCGGTCAGCACAGATACGCAGTATTTT	CSVAVSTDTQYF
TRBV30	-	-	TRBJ1-6	TGTGCCTGGAGTGTAGACGGTAATTCACCCCTCCACTTT	CAWSVDGNSPLHF
TRBV5-1	-	TRBD1	TRBJ1-1	TGCGCCAGCAGCTTGACCGGGACAGGGGTTACTGAAGCTTTCTTT	CASSLTGTGVTEAFF
TRBV6-2/TRBV6-3	-	-	TRBJ2-3	TGTGCCAGCAGTAACGGCGGTAGCACAGATACGCAGTATTTT	CASSNGGSTDTQYF
TRBV29-1	many	TRBD1	TRBJ2-3	TGCAGCGTTAACGACAGGGGGTCGAGGGATACGCAGTATTTT	CSVNDRGSRDTQYF
TRBV2	-	-	TRBJ2-5	TGTGCCAGCACGAACGGGCTATTCCAAGAGACCCAGTACTTC	CASTNGLFQETQYF
TRBV12-3/TRBV12-4	-	-	TRBJ1-2	TGTGCCAGCAGTTCTCCAAACCGGAGTGGCTACACCTTC	CASSSPNRSGYTF
TRBV29-1	-	-	TRBJ1-2	TGCAGCGACCGACAGGTTGGCTACACCTTC	CSDRQVGYTF
TRBV5-1	many	-	TRBJ2-2	TGCGCCAGCAGCAACGACCACACCGGGGAGCTGTTTTTT	CASSNDHTGELFF
TRBV7-9	few	-	TRBJ1-4	TGTGCCAGCAGCTTACGACAGAATAATGAAAAACTGTTTTTT	CASSLRQNNEKLFF
TRBV7-2	-	-	TRBJ2-3	TGTGCCAGCAGCCCCTACAGAGGGCCTCCAGATACGCAGTATTTT	CASSPYRGPPDTQYF
TRBV20-1	few	-	TRBJ2-1	TGCAGTGCTAGAGATCGAAGGCGGGGAAACAATGAGCAGTTCTTC	CSARDRRRGNNEQFF
TRBV15	few	TRBD2	TRBJ2-1	TGTGCCACCAGCAGAGGGACTAGCGGGAGCCCTGGGTTCTTC	CATSRGTSGSPGFF
TRBV6-4	many	TRBD2	TRBJ2-3	TGTGCCAGCATGCAACTAGCGGTTAGCACAGATACGCAGTATTTT	CASMQLAVSTDTQYF